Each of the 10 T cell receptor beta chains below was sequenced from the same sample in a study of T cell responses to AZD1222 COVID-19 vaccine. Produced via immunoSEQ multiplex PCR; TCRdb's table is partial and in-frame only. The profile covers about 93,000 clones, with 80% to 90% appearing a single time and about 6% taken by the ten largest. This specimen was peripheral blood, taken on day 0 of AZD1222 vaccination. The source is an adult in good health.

In nucleotides, the CDR3 is TGTGCCAGTAGTATAGGGCGGGGGCTCTACGAGCAGTACTTC. Its translation: CASSIGRGLYEQYF. The rearrangement uses TRBV19 and TRBJ2-7; D is possibly TRBD2 (7 bases). Per the germline V gene, CDR1 is LNHDA and CDR2 is SQIVND (reference sequence). The CDR3 covers 14 residues. Trimming left V 1 base short and J 3 bases short, with 10 bases between.

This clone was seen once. Written as DNA, the CDR3 is TGTGCCAGCAGCATCTCAGGGGGCCCCTACAATGAGCAGTTCTTC. This translates into CASSISGGPYNEQFF. The V call is TRBV7-9, the J call TRBJ2-1; 8 bases agree with TRBD1. V shed 5 bases and J 2 bases; nucleotides not matched to a gene: 5. The CDR3 is 15 amino acids. CDR1 and CDR2 from the germline V gene are SEHNR and FQNEAQ (reference sequence).

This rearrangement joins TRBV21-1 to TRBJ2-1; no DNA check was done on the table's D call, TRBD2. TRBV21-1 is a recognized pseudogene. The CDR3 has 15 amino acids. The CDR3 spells CASSKEGTTYNEQFF. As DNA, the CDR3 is TGTGCCAGCAGCAAAGAGGGGACTACTTACAATGAGCAGTTCTTC.

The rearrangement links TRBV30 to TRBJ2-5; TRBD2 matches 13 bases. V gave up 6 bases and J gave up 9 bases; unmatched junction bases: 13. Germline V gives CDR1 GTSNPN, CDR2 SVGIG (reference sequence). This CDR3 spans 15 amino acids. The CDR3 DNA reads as TGTGCCTGTGACCCCGGGACTAGCGGGAATAAGGCCCAGTACTTC. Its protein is CACDPGTSGNKAQYF. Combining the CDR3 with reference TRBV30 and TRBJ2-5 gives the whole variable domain SQTIHQWPATLVQPVGSPLSLECTVEGTSNPNLYWYRQAAGRGLQLLFYSVGIGQISSEVPQNLSASRPQDRQFILSSKKLLLSDSGFYLCACDPGTSGNKAQYFGPGTRLLVL.

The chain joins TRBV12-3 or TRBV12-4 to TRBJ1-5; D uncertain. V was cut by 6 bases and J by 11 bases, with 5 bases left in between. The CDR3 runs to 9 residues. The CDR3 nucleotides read TGTGCCAGCAGCTTTTCCCAGCATTTT. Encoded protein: CASSFSQHF.

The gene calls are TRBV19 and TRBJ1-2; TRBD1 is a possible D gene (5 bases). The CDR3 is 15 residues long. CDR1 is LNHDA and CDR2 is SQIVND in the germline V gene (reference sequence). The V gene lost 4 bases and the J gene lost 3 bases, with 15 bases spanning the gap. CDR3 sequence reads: CASSTLGGEDYGYTF. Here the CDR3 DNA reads TGTGCCAGTAGTACCCTGGGAGGGGAAGACTATGGCTACACCTTC.

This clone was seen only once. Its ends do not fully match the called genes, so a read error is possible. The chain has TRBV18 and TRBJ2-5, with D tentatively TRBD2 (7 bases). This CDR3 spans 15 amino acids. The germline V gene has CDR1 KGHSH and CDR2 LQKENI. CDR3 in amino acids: CASSPREARGETQYF. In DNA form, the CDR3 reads TGTGCCAGCTCTCCACGGGAGGCCAGGGGAGAGACCCAGTACTTC.

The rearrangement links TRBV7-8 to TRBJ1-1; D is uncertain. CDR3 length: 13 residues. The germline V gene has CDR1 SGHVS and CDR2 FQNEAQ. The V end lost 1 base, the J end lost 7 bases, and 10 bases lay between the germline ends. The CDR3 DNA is TGTGCCAGCAGCTTAGAGGCGTCAGTTGAAGCTTTCTTT. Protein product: CASSLEASVEAFF.

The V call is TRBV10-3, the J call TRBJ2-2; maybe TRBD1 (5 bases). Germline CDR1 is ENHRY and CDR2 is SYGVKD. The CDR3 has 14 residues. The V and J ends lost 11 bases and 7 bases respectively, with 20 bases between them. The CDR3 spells CASGGHVGGGELFF. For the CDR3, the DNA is TGTGCCTCTGGTGGACACGTGGGCGGCGGGGAGCTGTTTTTT.

The CDR3 DNA reads TGTGCCAGCAGCCAGTTGGGGTGGGAGACCCAGTACTTC. It codes for CASSQLGWETQYF. V gene TRBV14 combines with J gene TRBJ2-5; no clear D. Germline values: CDR1 SGHDN, CDR2 FVKESK. Trimming pared 3 bases from V and 5 bases from J, leaving 10 bases between. CDR3 size: 13 residues.